Here is one T cell receptor beta chain with its context. This specimen comes from a study of T-cell reconstitution after alpha-beta-depleted transplantation in children. Researchers prepared the TCRbeta library using unique molecular identifiers, the study reports. MiXCR, applied by TCRdb to the PCR reads, yields one record per CDR3 protein. This sample has about 610,000 distinct CDR3 sequences, with about 10% found just once. V shed 10 bases and J shed 3 bases, with 18 bases lying between them. In germline, CDR1 is MNHNS, CDR2 SASEGT. This CDR3 is 14 amino acids long. The chain uses TRBV6-1 and TRBJ1-1; D gene uncertain. Here the sequenced sample was PBMCs from the stem cell graft donor, taken from the stem cell graft. This TCR came from a human donor who donated a stem cell graft to a child with acute myeloid leukemia. The CDR3 region is CATKTQSADTEAFF. The CDR3 DNA reads as TGTGCCACCAAAACGCAGTCGGCGGACACTGAAGCTTTCTTT.